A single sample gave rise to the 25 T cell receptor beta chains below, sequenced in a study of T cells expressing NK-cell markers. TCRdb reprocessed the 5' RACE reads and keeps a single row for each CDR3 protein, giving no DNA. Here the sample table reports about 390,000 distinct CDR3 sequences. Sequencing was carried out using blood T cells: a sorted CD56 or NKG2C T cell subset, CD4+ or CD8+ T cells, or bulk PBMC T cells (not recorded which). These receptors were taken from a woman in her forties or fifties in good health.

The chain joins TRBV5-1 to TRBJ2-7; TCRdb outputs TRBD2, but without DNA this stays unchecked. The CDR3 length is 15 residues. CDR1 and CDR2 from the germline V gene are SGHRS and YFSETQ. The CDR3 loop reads CASSLVVAGDYEQYF.

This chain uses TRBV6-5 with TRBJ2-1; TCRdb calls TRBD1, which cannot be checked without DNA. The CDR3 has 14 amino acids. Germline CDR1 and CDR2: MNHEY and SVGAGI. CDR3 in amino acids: CASTPGGIGDEQFF.

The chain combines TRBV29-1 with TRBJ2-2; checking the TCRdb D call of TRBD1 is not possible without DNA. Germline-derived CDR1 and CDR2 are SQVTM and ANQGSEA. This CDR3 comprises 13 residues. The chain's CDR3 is CSVRQAVGGELFF.

CDR3 amino acids: CSVEAGTGILPDTQYF. The chain carries TRBV29-1 and TRBJ2-3; TCRdb lists TRBD1, though no DNA is available to test this call. Germline V lookup: CDR1 SQVTM, CDR2 ANQGSEA. This CDR3 region has 16 residues.

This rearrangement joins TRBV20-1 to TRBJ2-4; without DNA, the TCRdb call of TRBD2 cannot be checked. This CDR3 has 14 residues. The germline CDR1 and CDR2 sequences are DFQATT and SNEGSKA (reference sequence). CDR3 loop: CSAIGAGELNIQYF.

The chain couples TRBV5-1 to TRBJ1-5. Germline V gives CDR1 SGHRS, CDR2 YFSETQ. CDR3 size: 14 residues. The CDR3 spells CASSLSGGGYPQHF.

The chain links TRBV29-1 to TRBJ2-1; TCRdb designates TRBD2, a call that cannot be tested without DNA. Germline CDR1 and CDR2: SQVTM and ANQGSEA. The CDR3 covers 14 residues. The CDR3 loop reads CSVAVAGPYNEQFF.

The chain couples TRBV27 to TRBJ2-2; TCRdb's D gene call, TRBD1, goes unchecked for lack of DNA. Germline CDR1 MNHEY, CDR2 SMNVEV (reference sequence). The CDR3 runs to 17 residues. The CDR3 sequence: CASSFGGTRANTGELFF.

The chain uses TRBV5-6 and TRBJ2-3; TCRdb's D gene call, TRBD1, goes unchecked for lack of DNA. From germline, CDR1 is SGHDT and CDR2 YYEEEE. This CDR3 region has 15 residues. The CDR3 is CASSLGLGDTDTQYF.

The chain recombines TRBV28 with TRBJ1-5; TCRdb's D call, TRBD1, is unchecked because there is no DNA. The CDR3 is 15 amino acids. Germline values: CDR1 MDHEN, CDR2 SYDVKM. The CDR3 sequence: CASSLTGMGNQPQHF.

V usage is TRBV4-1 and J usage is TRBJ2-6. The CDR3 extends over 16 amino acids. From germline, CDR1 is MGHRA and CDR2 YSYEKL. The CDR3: CASSQDEGTGANVLTF.

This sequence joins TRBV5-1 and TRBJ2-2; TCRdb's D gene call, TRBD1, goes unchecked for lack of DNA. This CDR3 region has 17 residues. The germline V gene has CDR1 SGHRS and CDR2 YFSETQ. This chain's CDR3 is CASSLVTGGFLGGELFF. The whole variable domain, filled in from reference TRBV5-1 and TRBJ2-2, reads KAGVTQTPRYLIKTRGQQVTLSCSPISGHRSVSWYQQTPGQGLQFLFEYFSETQRNKGNFPGRFSGRQFSNSRSEMNVSTLELGDSALYLCASSLVTGGFLGGELFFGEGSRLTVL.

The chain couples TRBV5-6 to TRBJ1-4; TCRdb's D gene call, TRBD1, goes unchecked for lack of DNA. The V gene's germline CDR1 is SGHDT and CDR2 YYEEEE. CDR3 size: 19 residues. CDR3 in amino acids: CASSLARSIPRRANEKLFF.

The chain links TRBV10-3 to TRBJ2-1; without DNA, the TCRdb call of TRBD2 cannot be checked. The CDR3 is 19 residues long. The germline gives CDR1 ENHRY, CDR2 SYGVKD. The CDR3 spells CAISASGTSGARSYNEQFF.

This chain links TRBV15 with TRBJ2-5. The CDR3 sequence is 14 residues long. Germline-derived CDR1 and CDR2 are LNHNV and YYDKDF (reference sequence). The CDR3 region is CATSRSKFQETQYF.

The CDR3 protein is CAIGQGSNNEQFF. This rearrangement joins TRBV14 to TRBJ2-1. CDR3 length: 13 residues. CDR1 is SGHDN, CDR2 FVKESK, per germline.

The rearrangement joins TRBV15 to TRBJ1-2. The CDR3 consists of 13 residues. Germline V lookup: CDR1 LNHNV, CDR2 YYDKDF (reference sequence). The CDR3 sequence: CATSRGAVDGYTF.

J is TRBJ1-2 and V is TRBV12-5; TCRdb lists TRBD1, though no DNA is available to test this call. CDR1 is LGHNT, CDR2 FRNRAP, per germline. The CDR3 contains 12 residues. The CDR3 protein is CASGIDSYGYTF.

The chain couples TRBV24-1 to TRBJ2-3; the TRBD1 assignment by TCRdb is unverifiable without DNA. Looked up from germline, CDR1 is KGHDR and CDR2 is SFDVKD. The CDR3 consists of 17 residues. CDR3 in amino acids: CATSDRERGPIADTQYF.

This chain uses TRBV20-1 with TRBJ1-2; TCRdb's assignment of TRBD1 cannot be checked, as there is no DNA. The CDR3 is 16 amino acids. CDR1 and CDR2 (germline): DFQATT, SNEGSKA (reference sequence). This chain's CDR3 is CSARGQPGQALYGYTF.

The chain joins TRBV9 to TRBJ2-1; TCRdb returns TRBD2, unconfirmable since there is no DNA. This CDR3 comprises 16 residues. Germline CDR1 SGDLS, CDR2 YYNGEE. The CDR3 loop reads CASKGPKREGRNEQFF.

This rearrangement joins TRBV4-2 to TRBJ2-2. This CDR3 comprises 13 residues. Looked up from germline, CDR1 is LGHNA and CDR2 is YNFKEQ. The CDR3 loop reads CASRLHATGELFF.

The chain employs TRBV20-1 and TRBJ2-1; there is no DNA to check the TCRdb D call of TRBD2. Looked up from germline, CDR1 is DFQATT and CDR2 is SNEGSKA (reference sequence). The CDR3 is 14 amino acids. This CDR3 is CSGGLASSYNEQFF.

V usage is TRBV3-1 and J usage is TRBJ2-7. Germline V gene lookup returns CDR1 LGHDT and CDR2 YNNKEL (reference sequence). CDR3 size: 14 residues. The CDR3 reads CASSQVPGMGEQYF.

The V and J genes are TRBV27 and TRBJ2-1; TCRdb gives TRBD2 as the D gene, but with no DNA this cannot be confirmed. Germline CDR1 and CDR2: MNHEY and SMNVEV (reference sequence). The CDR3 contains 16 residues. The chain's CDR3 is CASSVAWGSLRYEQFF.